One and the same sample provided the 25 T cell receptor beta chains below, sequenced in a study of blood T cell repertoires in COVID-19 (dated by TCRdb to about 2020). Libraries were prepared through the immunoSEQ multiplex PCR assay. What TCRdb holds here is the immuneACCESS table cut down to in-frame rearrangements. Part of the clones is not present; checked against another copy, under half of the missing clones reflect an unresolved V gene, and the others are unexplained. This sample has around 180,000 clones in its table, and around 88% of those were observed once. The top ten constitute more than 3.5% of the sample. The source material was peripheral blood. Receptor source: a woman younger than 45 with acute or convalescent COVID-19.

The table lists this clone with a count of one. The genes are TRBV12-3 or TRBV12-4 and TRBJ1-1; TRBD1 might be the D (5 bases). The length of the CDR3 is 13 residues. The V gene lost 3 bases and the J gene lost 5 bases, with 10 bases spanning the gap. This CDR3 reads CASSFQGGTEAFF. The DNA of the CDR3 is TGTGCCAGCAGTTTTCAGGGAGGGACTGAAGCTTTCTTT.

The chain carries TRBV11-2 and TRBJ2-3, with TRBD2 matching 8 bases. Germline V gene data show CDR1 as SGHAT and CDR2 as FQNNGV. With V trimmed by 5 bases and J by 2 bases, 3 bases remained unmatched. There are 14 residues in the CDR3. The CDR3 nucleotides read TGTGCCAGCAGCCAGGGACTAGTCACAGATACGCAGTATTTT. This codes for CASSQGLVTDTQYF.

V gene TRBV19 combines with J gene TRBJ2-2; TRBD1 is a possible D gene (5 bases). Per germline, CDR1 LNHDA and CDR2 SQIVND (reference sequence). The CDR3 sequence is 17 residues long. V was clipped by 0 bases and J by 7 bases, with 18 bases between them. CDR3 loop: CASSIEESERRGGELFF. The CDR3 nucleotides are TGTGCCAGTAGTATAGAAGAATCCGAGAGAAGGGGCGGGGAGCTGTTTTTT.

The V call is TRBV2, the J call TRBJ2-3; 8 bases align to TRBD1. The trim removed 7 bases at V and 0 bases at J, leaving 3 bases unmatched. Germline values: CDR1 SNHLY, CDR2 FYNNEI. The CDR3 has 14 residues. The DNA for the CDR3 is TGTGCCAGCACCCGGGACAGGAGCACAGATACGCAGTATTTT. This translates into CASTRDRSTDTQYF.

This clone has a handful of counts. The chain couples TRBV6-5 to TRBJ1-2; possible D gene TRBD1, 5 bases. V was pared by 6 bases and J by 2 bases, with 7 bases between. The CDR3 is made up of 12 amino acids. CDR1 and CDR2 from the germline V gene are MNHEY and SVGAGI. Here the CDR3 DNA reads TGTGCCAGCAGAACAGGAAACTATGGCTACACCTTC. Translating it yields CASRTGNYGYTF.

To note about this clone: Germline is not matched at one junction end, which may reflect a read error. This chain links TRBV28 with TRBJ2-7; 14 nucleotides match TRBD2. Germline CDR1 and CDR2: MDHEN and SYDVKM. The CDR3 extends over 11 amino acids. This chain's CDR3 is CATLTSGRADF. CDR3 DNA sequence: TGTGCCACCTTGACTAGCGGGAGGGCAGACTTC.

The CDR3 loop reads CASSSWSASTDTQYF. For the CDR3, the DNA is TGTGCCAGCAGCTCTTGGAGCGCTAGCACAGATACGCAGTATTTT. The rearrangement links TRBV7-2 to TRBJ2-3; D remains ambiguous. The CDR3 is 15 residues long. V lost 4 bases and J lost 0, with 11 bases in between. The germline CDR1 and CDR2 sequences are SGHTA and FQGNSA. The full variable domain, rest sourced from reference TRBV7-2 and TRBJ2-3, is GAGVSQSPSNKVTEKGKDVELRCDPISGHTALYWYRQSLGQGLEFLIYFQGNSAPDKSGLPSDRFSAERTGGSVSTLTIQRTQQEDSAVYLCASSSWSASTDTQYFGPGTRLTVL.

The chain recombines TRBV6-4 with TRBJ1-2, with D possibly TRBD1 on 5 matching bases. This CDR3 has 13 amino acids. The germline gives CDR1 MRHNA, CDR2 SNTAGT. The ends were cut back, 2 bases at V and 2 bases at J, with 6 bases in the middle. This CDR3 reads CASSDGGNYGYTF. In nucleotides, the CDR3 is TGTGCCAGCAGTGACGGGGGGAACTATGGCTACACCTTC.

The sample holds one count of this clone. The CDR3 DNA is TGTGCCAGCAGTGAGACAGGGGGCAGCTATGGCTACACCTTC. Translating gives CASSETGGSYGYTF. The chain is built from TRBV25-1 and TRBJ1-2; TRBD1 matches at 10 bases. Germline CDR1 MGHDK, CDR2 SYGVNS. With 3 bases clipped from V and 4 bases from J, the junction kept 2 bases outside the gene matches. This CDR3 contains 14 residues.

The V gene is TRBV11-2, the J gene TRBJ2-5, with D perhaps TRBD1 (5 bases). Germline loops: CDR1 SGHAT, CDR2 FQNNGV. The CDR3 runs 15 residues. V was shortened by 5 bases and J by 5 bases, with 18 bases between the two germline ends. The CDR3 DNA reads TGTGCCAGCAGCCAACCAGGGTGGGGTTGGGAGACCCAGTACTTC. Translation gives CASSQPGWGWETQYF.

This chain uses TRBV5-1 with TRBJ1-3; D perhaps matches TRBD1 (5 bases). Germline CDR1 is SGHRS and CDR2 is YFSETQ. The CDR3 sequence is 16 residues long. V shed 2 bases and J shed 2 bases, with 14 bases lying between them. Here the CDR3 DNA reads TGCGCCAGCAGCTTTCAGGGTGGATTCACTGGAAACACCATATATTTT. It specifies CASSFQGGFTGNTIYF.

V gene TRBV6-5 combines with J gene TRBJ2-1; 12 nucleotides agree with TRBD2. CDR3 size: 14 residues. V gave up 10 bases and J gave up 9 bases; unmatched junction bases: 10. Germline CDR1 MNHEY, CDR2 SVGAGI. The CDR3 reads CATVGLLAGGEQFF. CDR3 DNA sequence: TGTGCCACCGTGGGATTACTAGCGGGAGGTGAGCAGTTCTTC.

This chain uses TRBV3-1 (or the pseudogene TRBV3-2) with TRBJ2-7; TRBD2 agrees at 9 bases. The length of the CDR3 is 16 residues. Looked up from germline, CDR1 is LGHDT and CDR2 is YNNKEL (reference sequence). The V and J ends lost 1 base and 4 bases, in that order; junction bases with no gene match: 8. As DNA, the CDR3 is TGTGCCAGCAGCCAAGGCGGGAGGGCCGGGTCATACGAGCAGTACTTC. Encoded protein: CASSQGGRAGSYEQYF.

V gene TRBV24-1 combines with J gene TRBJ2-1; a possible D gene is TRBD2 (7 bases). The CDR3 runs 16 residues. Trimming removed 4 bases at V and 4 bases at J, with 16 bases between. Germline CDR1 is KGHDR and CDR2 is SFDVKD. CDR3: CATSDPGLGGYNEQFF. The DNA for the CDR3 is TGTGCCACCAGTGACCCAGGACTAGGGGGGTACAATGAGCAGTTCTTC.

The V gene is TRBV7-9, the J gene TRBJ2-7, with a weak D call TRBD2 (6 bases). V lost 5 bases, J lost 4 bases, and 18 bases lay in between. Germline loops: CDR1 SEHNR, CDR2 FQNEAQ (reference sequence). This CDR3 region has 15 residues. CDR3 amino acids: CASSPQDYLSYEQYF. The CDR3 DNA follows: TGTGCCAGCAGCCCACAGGACTACTTAAGTTACGAGCAGTACTTC.

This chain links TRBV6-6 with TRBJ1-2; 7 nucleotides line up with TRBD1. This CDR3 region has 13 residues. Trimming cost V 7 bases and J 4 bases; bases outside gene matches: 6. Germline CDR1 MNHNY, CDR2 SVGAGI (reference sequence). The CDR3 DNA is TGTGCCAGCACCCGACAGGGACTCTATGGCTACACCTTC. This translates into CASTRQGLYGYTF.

CDR3 amino acids: CASSRQGVEQYF. The CDR3 bases are TGTGCCAGCAGTAGACAGGGGGTTGAGCAGTACTTC. J is TRBJ2-7 and V is TRBV6-1; TRBD1 matches 9 bases. Unmatched junction bases numbered 3, after V lost 5 bases and J lost 7 bases. Germline CDR1 MNHNS, CDR2 SASEGT. The CDR3 length is 12 residues.

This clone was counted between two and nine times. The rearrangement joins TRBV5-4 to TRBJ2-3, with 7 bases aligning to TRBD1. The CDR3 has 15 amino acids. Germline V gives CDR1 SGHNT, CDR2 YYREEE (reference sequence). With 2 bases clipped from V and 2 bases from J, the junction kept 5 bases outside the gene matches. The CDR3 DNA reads TGTGCCAGCAGCTTCCAACAGGGGAACACAGATACGCAGTATTTT. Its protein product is CASSFQQGNTDTQYF.

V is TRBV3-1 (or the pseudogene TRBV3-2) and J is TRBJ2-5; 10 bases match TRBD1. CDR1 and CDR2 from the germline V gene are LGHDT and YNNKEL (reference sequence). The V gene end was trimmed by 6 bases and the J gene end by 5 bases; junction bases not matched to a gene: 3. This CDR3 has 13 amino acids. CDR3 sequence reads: CASRDRGRETQYF. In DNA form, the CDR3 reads TGTGCCAGCAGGGACAGGGGGAGGGAGACCCAGTACTTC.

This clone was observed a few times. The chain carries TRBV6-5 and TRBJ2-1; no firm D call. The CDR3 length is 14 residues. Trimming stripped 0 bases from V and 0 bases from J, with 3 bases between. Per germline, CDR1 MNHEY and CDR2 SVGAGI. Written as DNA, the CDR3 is TGTGCCAGCAGTTACTCCTTCTCCTACAATGAGCAGTTCTTC. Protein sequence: CASSYSFSYNEQFF.

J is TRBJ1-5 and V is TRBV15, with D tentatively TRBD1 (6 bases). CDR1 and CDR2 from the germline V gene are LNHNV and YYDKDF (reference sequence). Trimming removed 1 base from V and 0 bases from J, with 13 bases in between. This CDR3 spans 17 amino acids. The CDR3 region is CATSRGAGANSNQPQHF. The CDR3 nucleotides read TGTGCCACCAGCAGAGGGGCAGGGGCAAATAGCAATCAGCCCCAGCATTTT. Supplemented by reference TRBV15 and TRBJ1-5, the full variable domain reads DAMVIQNPRYQVTQFGKPVTLSCSQTLNHNVMYWYQQKSSQAPKLLFHYYDKDFNNEADTPDNFQSRRPNTSFCFLDIRSPGLGDTAMYLCATSRGAGANSNQPQHFGDGTRLSIL.

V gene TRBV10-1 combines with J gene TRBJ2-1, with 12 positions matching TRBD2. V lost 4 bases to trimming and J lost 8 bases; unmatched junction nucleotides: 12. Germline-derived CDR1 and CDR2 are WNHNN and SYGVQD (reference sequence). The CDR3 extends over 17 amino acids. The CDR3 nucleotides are TGCGCCAGCAGTGGGCTTCCGGGACTAGCGGGTGGGGATGAGCAGTTCTTC. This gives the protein CASSGLPGLAGGDEQFF.

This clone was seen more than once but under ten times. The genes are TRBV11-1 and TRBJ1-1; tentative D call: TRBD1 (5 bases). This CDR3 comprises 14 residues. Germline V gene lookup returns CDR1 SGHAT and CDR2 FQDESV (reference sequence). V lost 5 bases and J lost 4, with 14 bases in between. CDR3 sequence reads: CASSAYQGGTEAFF. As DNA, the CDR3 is TGTGCCAGCAGCGCCTATCAGGGCGGCACTGAAGCTTTCTTT. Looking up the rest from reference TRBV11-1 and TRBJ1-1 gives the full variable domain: EAEVAQSPRYKITEKSQAVAFWCDPISGHATLYWYRQILGQGPELLVQFQDESVVDDSQLPKDRFSAERLKGVDSTLKIQPAELGDSAMYLCASSAYQGGTEAFFGQGTRLTVV.

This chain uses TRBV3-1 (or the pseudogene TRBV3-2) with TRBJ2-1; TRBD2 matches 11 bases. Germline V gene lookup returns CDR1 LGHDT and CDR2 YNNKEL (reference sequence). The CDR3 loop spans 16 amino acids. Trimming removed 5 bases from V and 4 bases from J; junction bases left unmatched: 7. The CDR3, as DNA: TGTGCCAGCAGCGATCTGGTAGCGGGAGGGTACAATGAGCAGTTCTTC. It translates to CASSDLVAGGYNEQFF.

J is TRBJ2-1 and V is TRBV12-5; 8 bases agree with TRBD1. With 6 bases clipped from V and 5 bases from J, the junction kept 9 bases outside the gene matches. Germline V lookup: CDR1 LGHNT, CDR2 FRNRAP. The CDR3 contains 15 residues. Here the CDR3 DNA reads TGTGCTAGTGGCCTGGGGCAGGGGGCCAACAATGAGCAGTTCTTC. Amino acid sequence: CASGLGQGANNEQFF.